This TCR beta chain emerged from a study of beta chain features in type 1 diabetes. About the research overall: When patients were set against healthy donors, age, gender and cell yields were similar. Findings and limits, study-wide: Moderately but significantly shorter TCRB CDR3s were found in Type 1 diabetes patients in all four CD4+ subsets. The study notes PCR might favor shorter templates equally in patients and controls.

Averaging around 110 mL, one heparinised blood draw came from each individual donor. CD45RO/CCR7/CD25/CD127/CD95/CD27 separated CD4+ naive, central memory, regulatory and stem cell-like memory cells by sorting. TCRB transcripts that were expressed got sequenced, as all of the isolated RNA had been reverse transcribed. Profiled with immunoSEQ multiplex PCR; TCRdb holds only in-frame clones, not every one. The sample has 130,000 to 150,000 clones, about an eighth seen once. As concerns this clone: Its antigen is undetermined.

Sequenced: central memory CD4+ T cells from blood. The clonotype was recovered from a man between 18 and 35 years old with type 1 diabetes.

The CDR3 DNA reads as TGTGCCTGGAAGGGAGAGTATGTGTGGGGCTACACCTTC. Translation: CAWKGEYVWGYTF. The J gene is TRBJ1-2, the V gene TRBV30; no reliable D call. Per germline, CDR1 GTSNPN and CDR2 SVGIG (reference sequence). The CDR3 has 13 residues. V lost 4 bases and J 8 bases, leaving 17 bases between the germline ends.